Each of the 28 T cell receptor beta chains below was sequenced from the same sample in a study of Ad26.COV2.S vaccination and SARS-CoV-2 variants. Treatment meaning: roughly 19 received Ad26.COV2.S at low or high dose, single or two shots; 5 received placebo; per-sample allocation not given. The study sampled participants on day 63 after the first vaccine or placebo injection. Sequenced by immunoSEQ multiplex PCR; TCRdb stores in-frame clones only, minus some. The sample has fewer than 600,000 clones, 80% to 90% seen once. The sequencing used peripheral blood, collected in a trial of Ad26.COV2.S vaccine versus placebo. The receptors derive from a person aged 18-60 years who received the Ad26.COV2.S COVID-19 vaccine or a placebo.

This chain joins TRBV4-2 and TRBJ2-3, with 8 bases that match TRBD1. CDR3 length: 16 amino acids. V gave up 1 base and J gave up 2 bases; unmatched junction bases: 5. CDR1 LGHNA and CDR2 YNFKEQ come from the germline V gene. CDR3 nucleotide sequence: TGTGCCAGCAGCCAAGTCGGCAGGGGGCTCACAGATACGCAGTATTTT. Its protein is CASSQVGRGLTDTQYF.

The V call is TRBV28, the J call TRBJ1-6; 9 bases match TRBD1. CDR1 is MDHEN and CDR2 is SYDVKM in the germline V gene. The CDR3 is 16 residues long. V lost 6 bases, J lost 7 bases, and 10 bases stayed unmatched. CDR3 nucleotide sequence: TGTGCCAGCAGCCCGACTAGACAGGGGGGGAATTCACCCCTCCACTTT. This sequence encodes CASSPTRQGGNSPLHF.

In its sample, this clone was seen once. The J gene is TRBJ2-3, the V gene TRBV27; possibly TRBD1 for D (5 bases). This CDR3 comprises 15 residues. V was trimmed by 3 bases and J by 4 bases, leaving 14 bases between them. Per germline, CDR1 MNHEY and CDR2 SMNVEV (reference sequence). CDR3 in DNA: TGTGCCAGCAGTTTCATAGGGGCCGAGGCAGATACGCAGTATTTT. Residues: CASSFIGAEADTQYF.

This sequence joins TRBV5-8 and TRBJ1-5; 7 bases match TRBD1. CDR3 length: 16 residues. Germline V gene lookup returns CDR1 SGHTS and CDR2 YDEGEE. J gave up 0 bases and V 3 bases, and 6 bases lay outside the gene matches. CDR3: CASSSRGWYSNQPQHF. In nucleotides, the CDR3 is TGTGCCAGCAGCTCCAGGGGGTGGTATAGCAATCAGCCCCAGCATTTT.

The J gene is TRBJ1-5, the V gene TRBV6-6; D uncertain. The CDR3 sequence is 16 residues long. Germline V gene data show CDR1 as MNHNY and CDR2 as SVGAGI (reference sequence). V shed 2 bases and J shed 0 bases, with 11 bases lying between them. The CDR3 protein is CASSYPGGFSNQPQHF. DNA of the CDR3: TGTGCCAGCAGTTACCCGGGAGGATTTAGCAATCAGCCCCAGCATTTT.

The CDR3, as DNA: TGCGCCAGCAGCCAAGATCCCCGGGGCAGGGGGAACACTGAAGCTTTCTTT. Its protein product is CASSQDPRGRGNTEAFF. The chain is built from TRBV4-1 and TRBJ1-1; tentative D call: TRBD1 (6 bases). The length of the CDR3 is 17 residues. The germline V gene has CDR1 MGHRA and CDR2 YSYEKL. V was trimmed by 0 bases and J by 1 base, leaving 15 bases between them.

This clone has only a few counts. The rearrangement joins TRBV7-9 to TRBJ2-7, with 9 bases that match TRBD1. Trimming took 3 bases from V and 2 from J; bases not matched to a gene: 2. Looked up from germline, CDR1 is SEHNR and CDR2 is FQNEAQ (reference sequence). The CDR3 length is 14 residues. The DNA for the CDR3 is TGTGCCAGCAGCTTCTGGGACAGGGCCTACGAGCAGTACTTC. Translation: CASSFWDRAYEQYF. Based on the CDR3 plus reference TRBV7-9 and TRBJ2-7, the full variable domain is DTGVSQNPRHKITKRGQNVTFRCDPISEHNRLYWYRQTLGQGPEFLTYFQNEAQLEKSRLLSDRFSAERPKGSFSTLEIQRTEQGDSAMYLCASSFWDRAYEQYFGPGTRLTVT.

The V and J genes are TRBV6-5 and TRBJ2-7; the match to TRBD1 covers 10 bases. This CDR3 has 14 residues. Germline V gene sequence: CDR1 MNHEY, CDR2 SVGAGI. V shed 2 bases, J shed 2 bases, and the junction held 0 bases outside the gene matches. The CDR3: CASSYGTGAYEQYF. For the CDR3, the DNA is TGTGCCAGCAGTTACGGGACAGGGGCCTACGAGCAGTACTTC.

This sequence joins TRBV5-1 and TRBJ1-2, with TRBD1 as a possible D gene (6 bases). There are 12 residues in the CDR3. The germline V gene has CDR1 SGHRS and CDR2 YFSETQ. V lost 4 bases and J lost 6, with 10 bases in between. This chain's CDR3 is CASSADSNGYTF. The CDR3 DNA reads as TGCGCCAGCAGCGCGGACAGCAATGGCTACACCTTC.

This clone is a singleton in its sample. The chain combines TRBV10-3 with TRBJ1-3, with D hard to call. Per the germline V gene, CDR1 is ENHRY and CDR2 is SYGVKD. This CDR3 is built from 15 residues. V lost 5 bases and J 1 base, leaving 12 bases between the germline ends. The CDR3 DNA reads as TGTGCCATCAGTCCAGGCCCATTATCTGGAAACACCATATATTTT. Protein product: CAISPGPLSGNTIYF.

This rearrangement joins TRBV15 to TRBJ2-7, with unresolved D. In germline, CDR1 is LNHNV, CDR2 YYDKDF (reference sequence). The CDR3 is 14 amino acids. Trimming took off 0 bases at V and 7 bases at J, with 13 bases between the two ends. The CDR3 DNA sequence: TGTGCCACCAGCAGAGAAGCCCCACCCTGGGAGCAGTACTTC. Amino acid sequence: CATSREAPPWEQYF.

The chain couples TRBV11-2 to TRBJ1-4, with a possible D match to TRBD1 (5 bases). V was trimmed by 5 bases and J by 3 bases, leaving 16 bases between them. In germline, CDR1 is SGHAT, CDR2 FQNNGV. The CDR3 is 16 amino acids. CDR3 coding DNA: TGTGCCAGCAGCCTCAAGGTCAGGGTAGCTAATGAAAAACTGTTTTTT. Translating gives CASSLKVRVANEKLFF.

The chain has TRBV12-3 or TRBV12-4 and TRBJ2-1; no clear D gene. The length of the CDR3 is 12 residues. Trimming removed 7 bases at V and 4 bases at J, with 8 bases between. CDR3 DNA sequence: TGTGCCAGCACCTATAGATACAATGAGCAGTTCTTC. Translation gives CASTYRYNEQFF.

This rearrangement joins TRBV28 to TRBJ2-3, with 8 bases lining up with TRBD1. V lost 5 bases to trimming and J lost 1 base; unmatched junction nucleotides: 2. In germline, CDR1 is MDHEN, CDR2 SYDVKM. This CDR3 is built from 14 residues. The CDR3 sequence: CASSRDRRTDTQYF. CDR3 coding DNA: TGTGCCAGCAGTCGGGACAGGCGCACAGATACGCAGTATTTT.

The chain couples TRBV24-1 to TRBJ1-1; a possible D gene is TRBD1 (6 bases). Germline values: CDR1 KGHDR, CDR2 SFDVKD. The CDR3 covers 13 residues. Trimming took 2 bases from V and 10 from J, leaving 13 bases between them. The CDR3 here is CATSDWTGTLAFF. For the CDR3, the DNA is TGTGCCACCAGTGATTGGACCGGGACATTAGCTTTCTTT.

The chain combines TRBV11-2 with TRBJ2-7; D is unclear. Germline CDR1 is SGHAT and CDR2 is FQNNGV. Trimming left V 1 base short and J 2 bases short, with 9 bases between. The CDR3 is made up of 14 amino acids. The CDR3 DNA sequence: TGTGCCAGCAGCTTAGCATTCGGCCCCTACGAGCAGTACTTC. The encoded protein is CASSLAFGPYEQYF.

The chain couples TRBV3-1 (or the pseudogene TRBV3-2) to TRBJ2-2; D is possibly TRBD1 (6 bases). This CDR3 region has 16 residues. Per germline, CDR1 LGHDT and CDR2 YNNKEL (reference sequence). V was trimmed by 4 bases and J by 0 bases, leaving 12 bases between them. CDR3 bases: TGTGCCAGCAGCCGCCAGACAGGTTCGAACACCGGGGAGCTGTTTTTT. Protein product: CASSRQTGSNTGELFF.

The chain has TRBV19 and TRBJ1-2, with a tentative D call TRBD1 (5 bases). The V gene lost 3 bases and the J gene lost 4 bases, with 12 bases spanning the gap. The CDR3 is 14 amino acids. Per the germline V gene, CDR1 is LNHDA and CDR2 is SQIVND (reference sequence). CDR3 in DNA: TGTGCCAGTAGTATTGGCAGGGCCGGCTATGGCTACACCTTC. It is translated as CASSIGRAGYGYTF.

This clone is a singleton in its sample. The CDR3 here is CASRQDQNYGYTF. CDR3 DNA: TGTGCCAGTAGACAGGATCAAAACTATGGCTACACCTTC. The chain links TRBV19 to TRBJ1-2; D might be TRBD1 (5 bases). The length of the CDR3 is 13 residues. The germline V and J ends were trimmed by 6 bases and 2 bases, with 10 bases remaining between them. Germline assignment: CDR1 LNHDA and CDR2 SQIVND (reference sequence).

A single count supports this clone. This chain uses TRBV2 with TRBJ1-1, with 7 positions matching TRBD1. Looked up from germline, CDR1 is SNHLY and CDR2 is FYNNEI. J lost 9 bases, V lost 8 bases, and 9 bases had no gene match. The CDR3 runs to 12 residues. The CDR3 DNA reads as TGTGCCAGCCCTACAGGGGACCCAAAAGCTTTCTTT. Translating it yields CASPTGDPKAFF.

The J gene is TRBJ1-2, the V gene TRBV19; no definite D call. The CDR3 contains 13 residues. CDR1 is LNHDA, CDR2 SQIVND, per germline (reference sequence). V lost 10 bases and J lost 7, with 19 bases in between. This CDR3 is CATQPPGLGGYTF. CDR3 nucleotides: TGTGCCACCCAGCCCCCGGGTTTGGGTGGCTACACCTTC. Complete variable domain (other parts from reference TRBV19 and TRBJ1-2): DGGITQSPKYLFRKEGQNVTLSCEQNLNHDAMYWYRQDPGQGLRLIYYSQIVNDFQKGDIAEGYSVSREKKESFPLTVTSAQKNPTAFYLCATQPPGLGGYTFGSGTRLTVV.

This chain uses TRBV18 with TRBJ1-6; D is perhaps TRBD1 (6 bases). V was pared by 4 bases and J by 7 bases, with 8 bases between. This CDR3 has 13 amino acids. Germline V gene data show CDR1 as KGHSH and CDR2 as LQKENI. This chain's CDR3 is CASSQGENSPLHF. As DNA, the CDR3 is TGTGCCAGCTCACAGGGGGAAAATTCACCCCTCCACTTT.

The chain couples TRBV11-2 to TRBJ2-5; no firm D call. The length of the CDR3 is 13 residues. Trimming took 5 bases from V and 2 from J, leaving 9 bases between them. Germline CDR1 is SGHAT and CDR2 is FQNNGV. The CDR3 protein is CASSRVYQETQYF. The CDR3 DNA reads as TGTGCCAGCAGCCGCGTCTATCAAGAGACCCAGTACTTC.

The chain uses TRBV7-2 and TRBJ2-2, with a possible D match to TRBD1 (5 bases). The CDR3 covers 16 residues. V lost 2 bases and J 5 bases, leaving 15 bases between the germline ends. CDR1 is SGHTA and CDR2 is FQGNSA in the germline V gene. The CDR3 nucleotides read TGTGCCAGCAGCTTAATTGCAGGGATGGGAACCGGGGAGCTGTTTTTT. Translating gives CASSLIAGMGTGELFF.

The CDR3, as DNA: TGTGCCAGCAGCCCATCGTTCGGTAGCGGGATGAACACCGGGGAGCTGTTTTTT. This translates into CASSPSFGSGMNTGELFF. The chain carries TRBV3-1 (or the pseudogene TRBV3-2) and TRBJ2-2, with 8 bases that match TRBD2. This CDR3 contains 18 residues. Germline V gives CDR1 LGHDT, CDR2 YNNKEL (reference sequence). After removal of 4 bases from V and 1 base from J, the junction contained 11 bases not matched to a gene.

The chain combines TRBV27 with TRBJ2-1; 10 bases map to TRBD2. V was clipped by 6 bases and J by 7 bases; unmatched bases: 15. The CDR3 has 17 amino acids. The V gene's germline CDR1 is MNHEY and CDR2 SMNVEV (reference sequence). The CDR3 nucleotides read TGTGCCAGCAGCCCTGCTTTTACTAGCGGGGACGGTAATGAGCAGTTCTTC. Its translation is CASSPAFTSGDGNEQFF.

The chain employs TRBV14 and TRBJ2-3, with D possibly being TRBD1 (5 bases). The CDR3 loop spans 13 amino acids. Trimming shortened V by 6 bases and J by 6 bases, and 13 bases separated the two germline ends. CDR1 SGHDN and CDR2 FVKESK come from the germline V gene. CDR3 DNA sequence: TGTGCCAGCAGAATGAACCAGGGTGATACGCAGTATTTT. The encoded protein is CASRMNQGDTQYF.

The chain is built from TRBV5-1 and TRBJ2-1; D tentatively fits TRBD1 or TRBD2 (5 bases each). The CDR3 extends over 16 amino acids. V was pared by 0 bases and J by 0 bases, with 10 bases between. In germline, CDR1 is SGHRS, CDR2 YFSETQ. CDR3 DNA: TGCGCCAGCAGCTTGGATGGGGACCCCTCCTACAATGAGCAGTTCTTC. It specifies CASSLDGDPSYNEQFF.